The 22 T cell receptor beta chains below all came from one sample that was sequenced in a study of shared clonotypes between healthy human individuals. Sequencing used immunoSEQ multiplex PCR; TCRdb keeps in-frame clones, though not all of them. The sample records about 1 million clones, roughly 75% being singletons. Sequencing was done on a sample of memory CD4+ T cells sorted from blood. Subset defined: CD45RA-negative fraction. The receptors here all came from a man aged 18-30 years in good health.

V and J are TRBV18 and TRBJ2-2; possible D gene TRBD1, 6 bases. Germline lookup yields CDR1 KGHSH and CDR2 LQKENI. The ends were cut back, 3 bases at V and 0 bases at J, with 17 bases in the middle. This CDR3 has 18 amino acids. In DNA form, the CDR3 reads TGTGCCAGCTCACCTCGCATCAGGGGACAAACGAACACCGGGGAGCTGTTTTTT. Its translation: CASSPRIRGQTNTGELFF.

A remark on this clone: This sample also contains other DNA sequences that code for the same CDR3. The V call is TRBV7-2, the J call TRBJ2-7; TRBD2 matches 10 bases. Germline trimming cut 5 bases from V and 2 bases from J; bases unmatched to any gene: 6. CDR3 length: 15 amino acids. Germline values: CDR1 SGHTA, CDR2 FQGNSA. In nucleotides, the CDR3 is TGTGCCAGCAGCCCCGGAGCGGGAGGGACCTACGAGCAGTACTTC. Translating gives CASSPGAGGTYEQYF.

As to this clone: This sample also contains other DNA sequences that code for the same CDR3. CDR3 sequence reads: CASSPTGTNEKLFF. The CDR3 DNA reads as TGCGCCAGCAGCCCGACAGGGACTAATGAAAAACTGTTTTTT. The chain carries TRBV5-1 and TRBJ1-4; 7 bases line up with TRBD1. The V gene end was trimmed by 4 bases and the J gene end by 2 bases; junction bases not matched to a gene: 2. The CDR3 length is 14 residues. CDR1 and CDR2 (germline): SGHRS, YFSETQ.

This chain joins TRBV4-1 and TRBJ1-2; D is ambiguous. This CDR3 comprises 15 residues. The germline V gene has CDR1 MGHRA and CDR2 YSYEKL. The germline V and J ends were trimmed by 3 bases and 3 bases, with 14 bases remaining between them. CDR3 in DNA: TGCGCCAGCAGCCACAGCCTACAGTACTACTATGGCTACACCTTC. This encodes CASSHSLQYYYGYTF.

The genes are TRBV5-5 and TRBJ2-7; maybe TRBD1 (5 bases). The V gene lost 0 bases and the J gene lost 1 base, with 14 bases spanning the gap. Germline V gene data show CDR1 as SGHKS and CDR2 as YYEKEE (reference sequence). The CDR3 covers 16 residues. CDR3 nucleotides: TGTGCCAGCAGCTTGGAAGACAGCCCCAAATCCTACGAGCAGTACTTC. This encodes CASSLEDSPKSYEQYF.

The chain combines TRBV9 with TRBJ2-1; 12 nucleotides align to TRBD2. The V and J ends lost 7 bases and 4 bases, in that order; junction bases with no gene match: 12. CDR1 SGDLS and CDR2 YYNGEE come from the germline V gene. The CDR3 extends over 17 amino acids. The CDR3 is CASAQNRLAGEYNEQFF. The CDR3 DNA reads TGTGCCAGCGCCCAAAACCGACTAGCGGGAGAGTACAATGAGCAGTTCTTC.

This clone appeared a few times. This rearrangement joins TRBV5-6 to TRBJ1-2, with TRBD1 as a possible D gene (5 bases). V was clipped by 1 base and J by 3 bases, with 19 bases between them. The germline V gene encodes CDR1 SGHDT and CDR2 YYEEEE. CDR3 size: 17 residues. The CDR3 sequence is CASSLKGPRAADYGYTF. DNA for the CDR3: TGTGCCAGCAGCTTGAAGGGGCCTAGGGCCGCGGACTATGGCTACACCTTC.

This chain connects TRBV5-1 to TRBJ1-6; 10 nucleotides agree with TRBD1. Germline CDR1 reads SGHRS; CDR2 reads YFSETQ. The CDR3 is 15 residues long. Germline trimming cut 0 bases from V and 10 bases from J; bases unmatched to any gene: 4. The CDR3 nucleotides are TGCGCCAGCAGCTTGGCTGGGGACAGGGGATCACCCCTCCACTTT. It yields the protein CASSLAGDRGSPLHF. The full variable domain, its missing parts supplied by reference TRBV5-1 and TRBJ1-6, is KAGVTQTPRYLIKTRGQQVTLSCSPISGHRSVSWYQQTPGQGLQFLFEYFSETQRNKGNFPGRFSGRQFSNSRSEMNVSTLELGDSALYLCASSLAGDRGSPLHFGNGTRLTVT.

The chain links TRBV6-1 to TRBJ2-7; 7 bases align to TRBD1. CDR1 and CDR2 from the germline V gene are MNHNS and SASEGT. The V segment lost 5 bases and the J segment 6 bases; nucleotides outside the gene matches: 7. This CDR3 spans 13 amino acids. This CDR3 is CASSLQGWREQYF. CDR3 bases: TGTGCCAGCAGTCTACAGGGGTGGCGCGAGCAGTACTTC.

The chain couples TRBV28 to TRBJ1-5, with D unclear. The germline V gene encodes CDR1 MDHEN and CDR2 SYDVKM. V was clipped by 5 bases and J by 6 bases, with 5 bases between them. This CDR3 comprises 11 residues. CDR3 in amino acids: CASSSGQPQHF. CDR3 nucleotide sequence: TGTGCCAGCAGTAGTGGTCAGCCCCAGCATTTT.

This clone was seen only a few times. This rearrangement joins TRBV19 to TRBJ2-5; either TRBD1 or TRBD2 may fit D (5 bases each). The germline V gene has CDR1 LNHDA and CDR2 SQIVND (reference sequence). V lost 1 base to trimming and J lost 1 base, with 13 bases between them. The CDR3 runs to 16 residues. Here the CDR3 reads CASSIGGTTVQETQYF. The CDR3 DNA sequence: TGTGCCAGTAGTATAGGAGGGACCACCGTCCAAGAGACCCAGTACTTC.

This chain links TRBV6-6 with TRBJ2-1, with D unresolved. The CDR3 runs 12 residues. The V and J ends lost 6 bases and 2 bases respectively, with 5 bases between them. Germline lookup yields CDR1 MNHNY and CDR2 SVGAGI (reference sequence). Written as DNA, the CDR3 is TGTGCCAGCAGACAGCCCTACAATGAGCAGTTCTTC. Translated, it gives CASRQPYNEQFF.

This clone has only one observation. The chain is built from TRBV10-2 and TRBJ1-2; TRBD1 matches at 9 bases. Germline CDR1 reads WSHSY; CDR2 reads SAAADI. This CDR3 has 14 amino acids. J gave up 5 bases and V 6 bases, and 7 bases lay outside the gene matches. CDR3 in DNA: TGCGCCAGCAGGACCCAGACAGGGGGATATGGCTACACCTTC. As protein: CASRTQTGGYGYTF.

The chain uses TRBV7-2 and TRBJ1-1; D is perhaps TRBD1 (6 bases). This CDR3 region has 16 residues. V was pared by 5 bases and J by 0 bases, with 16 bases between. Germline values: CDR1 SGHTA, CDR2 FQGNSA. CDR3 DNA: TGTGCCAGCAGCCCACAGGGTGTCAAGATGAACACTGAAGCTTTCTTT. Its translation is CASSPQGVKMNTEAFF.

The chain's CDR3 is CASSYRQGATDTQYF. DNA of the CDR3: TGTGCCAGCAGTTACAGGCAGGGGGCAACAGATACGCAGTATTTT. The V call is TRBV6-6, the J call TRBJ2-3, with 8 bases aligning to TRBD1. V shed 2 bases, J shed 3 bases, and the junction held 4 bases outside the gene matches. The CDR3 loop spans 15 amino acids. Germline values: CDR1 MNHNY, CDR2 SVGAGI (reference sequence).

CDR3 nucleotides: TGTGCCAGCAGTTCTCACACCGGCAATGAGCAGTTCTTC. Translation gives CASSSHTGNEQFF. V is TRBV6-6 and J is TRBJ2-1; D call uncertain. The ends were cut back, 4 bases at V and 6 bases at J, with 10 bases in the middle. The CDR3 has 13 amino acids. Germline V lookup: CDR1 MNHNY, CDR2 SVGAGI (reference sequence).

The chain is built from TRBV5-4 and TRBJ2-3, with a tentative D call TRBD2 (7 bases). Between the trimmed V and J ends, which lost 1 base and 0 bases, there was a span of 12 bases. The CDR3 runs to 16 residues. Germline V gene data show CDR1 as SGHNT and CDR2 as YYREEE (reference sequence). The CDR3 loop reads CASSLTRGASTDTQYF. CDR3 in DNA: TGTGCCAGCAGCTTGACCCGGGGGGCTAGCACAGATACGCAGTATTTT.

The rearrangement joins TRBV6-5 to TRBJ2-1; D is possibly TRBD1 or TRBD2 (5 bases each). Trimming stripped 2 bases from V and 0 bases from J, with 8 bases between. CDR1 is MNHEY and CDR2 is SVGAGI in the germline V gene. CDR3 length: 15 amino acids. For the CDR3, the DNA is TGTGCCAGCAGTTACAGGGACCCCTCCTACAATGAGCAGTTCTTC. Protein sequence: CASSYRDPSYNEQFF.

This clone was found a few times. The chain joins TRBV5-1 to TRBJ1-5; D possibly corresponds to TRBD1 (5 bases). Trimming pared 5 bases from V and 9 bases from J, leaving 18 bases between. Germline CDR1 is SGHRS and CDR2 is YFSETQ. The CDR3 loop spans 14 amino acids. The CDR3, as DNA: TGCGCCAGCAGGCCGGATAGGGGCACCGGGCCCCAGCATTTT. Its translation is CASRPDRGTGPQHF.

This clone appeared a single time. The V call is TRBV7-8, the J call TRBJ1-3; D uncertain. This CDR3 has 15 amino acids. The germline V gene encodes CDR1 SGHVS and CDR2 FQNEAQ. Between the trimmed V and J ends, which lost 2 bases and 0 bases, there was a span of 8 bases. Written as DNA, the CDR3 is TGTGCCAGCAGCTTATTCGGGGACTCTGGAAACACCATATATTTT. Protein: CASSLFGDSGNTIYF.

This chain uses TRBV7-2 with TRBJ2-6; D ambiguous. Trimming took 5 bases from V and 4 from J, leaving 15 bases between them. Germline loops: CDR1 SGHTA, CDR2 FQGNSA. The CDR3 has 16 residues. The chain's CDR3 is CASSTTPRAGANVLTF. The DNA of the CDR3 is TGTGCCAGCAGCACAACCCCCCGGGCCGGGGCCAACGTCCTGACTTTC.

Written as DNA, the CDR3 is TGTGCCAGTACCCGAATAGAGGCAGGGGGCCGAAATTCACCCCTCCACTTT. Translation gives CASTRIEAGGRNSPLHF. This chain uses TRBV19 with TRBJ1-6; TRBD1 aligns across 8 bases. J lost 7 bases, V lost 7 bases, and 15 bases had no gene match. The CDR3 runs to 17 residues. From germline, CDR1 is LNHDA and CDR2 SQIVND (reference sequence).